Listed below are T cell receptor beta chains from one sample, sequenced in a study of blood T cell repertoires in COVID-19. Clones were sequenced by immunoSEQ multiplex PCR, and TCRdb holds only the in-frame ones, with some missing. The profile shows roughly 70,000 clones, 75% to 95% of them singletons. The sample was peripheral blood. Receptors were obtained from a human donor with active COVID-19. The donor label of this sample is uncertain. The CDR3 runs from the conserved cysteine through the conserved F or W. A D gene is named only where the DNA matches it firmly. A clone size is listed for some rows: how often the clone was seen (once, few, many), or a class if it is expanded.

CDR3nt: TGTGCCAGCATCCAAGGGGCAAACATTCAGTACTTC
CDR3aa: CASIQGANIQYF
j_gene: TRBJ2-4
abundance: NA
v_gene: TRBV21-1
d_gene: NA

CDR3nt: TGTGCCTGGAGTGTACGTGGGGGGGAGACCCAGTACTTC
CDR3aa: CAWSVRGGETQYF
j_gene: TRBJ2-5
abundance: once
v_gene: TRBV30
d_gene: NA

CDR3nt: TGTGCCAGTAGTAAGGGGGGGGAGCTGTTTTTT
CDR3aa: CASSKGGELFF
j_gene: TRBJ2-2
abundance: NA
v_gene: TRBV19
d_gene: NA

CDR3nt: TGTGCCAGCACCAGGCTCGGGGCGAACACCGGGGAGCTGTTTTTT
CDR3aa: CASTRLGANTGELFF
j_gene: TRBJ2-2
abundance: NA
v_gene: TRBV27
d_gene: NA

CDR3nt: TGTGCCTGGAGTTATAGCGTGGGCGAGCAGTACTTC
CDR3aa: CAWSYSVGEQYF
j_gene: TRBJ2-7
abundance: once
v_gene: TRBV30
d_gene: NA

CDR3nt: TGTGCCAGCAGCCTAACTAGCGGGGTCCAGATTTATGAGCAGTTCTTC
CDR3aa: CASSLTSGVQIYEQFF
j_gene: TRBJ2-1
abundance: NA
v_gene: TRBV7-9
d_gene: TRBD2

CDR3nt: TGTGCCACCAGCAGAGGACAGGGCGGTTCACCCCTCCACTTT
CDR3aa: CATSRGQGGSPLHF
j_gene: TRBJ1-6
abundance: NA
v_gene: TRBV15
d_gene: TRBD1

CDR3nt: TGTGCCAGCGAGGGCGGGTTGAACACTGAAGCTTTCTTT
CDR3aa: CASEGGLNTEAFF
j_gene: TRBJ1-1
abundance: NA
v_gene: TRBV28
d_gene: NA

CDR3nt: TGTGCCAGCAGCGTTAGTGCTAGCGGGAGGCATGAGCAGTTCTTC
CDR3aa: CASSVSASGRHEQFF
j_gene: TRBJ2-1
abundance: NA
v_gene: TRBV9
d_gene: TRBD2

CDR3nt: TGTGCCAGCAGTGGACCGGGACAGGTACATTCACCCCTCCACTTT
CDR3aa: CASSGPGQVHSPLHF
j_gene: TRBJ1-6
abundance: NA
v_gene: TRBV28
d_gene: TRBD1

CDR3nt: TGTGCCTGGAGTGTACGGGGTCTTGGTGGCTACACCTTC
CDR3aa: CAWSVRGLGGYTF
j_gene: TRBJ1-2
abundance: NA
v_gene: TRBV30
d_gene: NA

CDR3nt: TGTGCCAGCAGTTATCGGGGTGGCTACGAGCAGTACTTC
CDR3aa: CASSYRGGYEQYF
j_gene: TRBJ2-7
abundance: NA
v_gene: TRBV6-2/TRBV6-3
d_gene: NA

CDR3nt: TGTGCCAGCTCACCAGTTGGAGCGTACAATCAGCCCCAGCATTTT
CDR3aa: CASSPVGAYNQPQHF
j_gene: TRBJ1-5
abundance: NA
v_gene: TRBV18
d_gene: NA

CDR3nt: TGCGCCAGCAGCTTGGAACAGGGGGCGTACTACGAGCAGTACTTC
CDR3aa: CASSLEQGAYYEQYF
j_gene: TRBJ2-7
abundance: NA
v_gene: TRBV5-1
d_gene: TRBD1

CDR3nt: TGTGCCAGCAGTTGGGACAGAGGCTCTGAAGCTTTCTTT
CDR3aa: CASSWDRGSEAFF
j_gene: TRBJ1-1
abundance: NA
v_gene: TRBV28
d_gene: TRBD1

CDR3nt: TGTGCCAGTAGTGAAACAGGCCTGGATTCACCCCTCCACTTT
CDR3aa: CASSETGLDSPLHF
j_gene: TRBJ1-6
abundance: NA
v_gene: TRBV19
d_gene: NA

CDR3nt: TGTGCCAGCAGGGGGACAGGGGGCAGGGAGCTGTTTTTT
CDR3aa: CASRGTGGRELFF
j_gene: TRBJ2-2
abundance: NA
v_gene: TRBV2
d_gene: TRBD1

CDR3nt: TGTGCCAGCAGCTTAGGAGGGCTGGGTAGCGGGCCGATCCAAGAGACCCAGTACTTC
CDR3aa: CASSLGGLGSGPIQETQYF
j_gene: TRBJ2-5
abundance: NA
v_gene: TRBV7-7
d_gene: TRBD2

CDR3nt: TGTGCCAGCAGTAACCCAGGGGGCAGCACCATATATTTT
CDR3aa: CASSNPGGSTIYF
j_gene: TRBJ1-3
abundance: NA
v_gene: TRBV6-5
d_gene: TRBD1